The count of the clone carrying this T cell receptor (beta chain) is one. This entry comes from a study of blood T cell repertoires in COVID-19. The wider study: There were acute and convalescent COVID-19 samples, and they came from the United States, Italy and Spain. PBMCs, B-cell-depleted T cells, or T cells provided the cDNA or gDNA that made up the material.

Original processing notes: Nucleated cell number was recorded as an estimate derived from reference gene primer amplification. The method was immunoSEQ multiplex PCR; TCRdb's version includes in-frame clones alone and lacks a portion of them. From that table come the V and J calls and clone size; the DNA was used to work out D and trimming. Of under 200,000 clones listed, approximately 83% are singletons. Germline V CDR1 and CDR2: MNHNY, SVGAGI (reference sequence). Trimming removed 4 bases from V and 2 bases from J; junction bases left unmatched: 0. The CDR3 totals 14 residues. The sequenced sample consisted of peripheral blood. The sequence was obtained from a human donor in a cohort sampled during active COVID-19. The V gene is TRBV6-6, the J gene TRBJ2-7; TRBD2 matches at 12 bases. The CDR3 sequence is CASSWTSGTYEQYF. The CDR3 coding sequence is TGTGCCAGCAGTTGGACTAGCGGGACCTACGAGCAGTACTTC.